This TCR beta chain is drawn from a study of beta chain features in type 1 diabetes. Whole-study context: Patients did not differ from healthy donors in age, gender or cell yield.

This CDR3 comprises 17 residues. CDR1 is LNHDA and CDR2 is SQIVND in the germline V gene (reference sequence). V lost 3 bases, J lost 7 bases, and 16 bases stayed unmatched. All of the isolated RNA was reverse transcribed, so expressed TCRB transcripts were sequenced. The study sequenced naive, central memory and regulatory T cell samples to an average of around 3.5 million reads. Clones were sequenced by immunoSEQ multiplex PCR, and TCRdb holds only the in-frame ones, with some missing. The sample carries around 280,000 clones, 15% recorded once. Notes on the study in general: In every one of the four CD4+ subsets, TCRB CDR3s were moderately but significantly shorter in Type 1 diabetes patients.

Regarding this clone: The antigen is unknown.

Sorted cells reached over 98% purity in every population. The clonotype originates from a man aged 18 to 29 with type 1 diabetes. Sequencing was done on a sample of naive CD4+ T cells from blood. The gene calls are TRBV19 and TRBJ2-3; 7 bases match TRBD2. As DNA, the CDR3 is TGTGCCAGTAGTATGTTTCCCCGCGGGAGCCTACGGAATACGCAGTATTTT. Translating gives CASSMFPRGSLRNTQYF.